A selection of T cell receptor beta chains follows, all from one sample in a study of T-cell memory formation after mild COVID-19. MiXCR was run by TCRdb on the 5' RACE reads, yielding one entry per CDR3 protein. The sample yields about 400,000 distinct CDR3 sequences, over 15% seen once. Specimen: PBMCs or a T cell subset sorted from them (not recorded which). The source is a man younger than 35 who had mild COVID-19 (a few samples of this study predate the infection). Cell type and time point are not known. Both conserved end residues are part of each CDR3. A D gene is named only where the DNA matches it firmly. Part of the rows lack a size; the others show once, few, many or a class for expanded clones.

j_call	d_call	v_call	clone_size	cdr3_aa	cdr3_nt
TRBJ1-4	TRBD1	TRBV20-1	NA	CSAINPGQGGEKLFF	TGCAGTGCTATAAACCCGGGACAGGGAGGTGAAAAACTGTTTTTT
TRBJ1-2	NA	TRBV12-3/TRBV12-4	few	CASSHAPMSGGYTF	TGTGCCAGCAGTCACGCGCCTATGTCCGGTGGCTACACCTTC
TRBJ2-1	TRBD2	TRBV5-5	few	CASSFRTSGGQTYNEQFF	TGTGCCAGCAGCTTCAGGACTAGCGGGGGGCAGACCTACAATGAGCAGTTCTTC
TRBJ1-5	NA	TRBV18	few	CASSPGFSNQPQHF	TGTGCCAGCTCACCAGGATTTAGCAATCAGCCCCAGCATTTT
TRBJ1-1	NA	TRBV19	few	CASSIERVVRNEAFF	TGTGCCAGTAGTATAGAGCGGGTCGTAAGGAATGAAGCTTTCTTT
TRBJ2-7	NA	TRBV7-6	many	CASSPNGGPYEQYF	TGTGCCAGCAGCCCGAATGGTGGCCCCTACGAGCAGTACTTC
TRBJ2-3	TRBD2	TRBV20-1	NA	CSAKRGSFTDTQYF	TGCAGTGCTAAGCGGGGGTCGTTCACAGATACGCAGTATTTT
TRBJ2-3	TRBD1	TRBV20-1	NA	CSARPPQGTGRIGTDTQYF	TGCAGTGCTAGACCCCCCCAAGGGACAGGGAGAATCGGCACAGATACGCAGTATTTT
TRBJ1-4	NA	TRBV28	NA	CASSFTNTGSANEKLFF	TGTGCCAGCAGTTTCACGAATACAGGGTCGGCTAATGAAAAACTGTTTTTT
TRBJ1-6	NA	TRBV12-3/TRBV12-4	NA	CASSLVNRGANSPLHF	TGTGCCAGCAGTTTAGTTAACCGAGGGGCGAATTCACCCCTCCACTTT
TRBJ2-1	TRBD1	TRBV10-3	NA	CAISKIGTGEHNEQFF	TGTGCCATCAGTAAGATCGGGACAGGGGAACACAATGAGCAGTTCTTC
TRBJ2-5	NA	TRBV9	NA	CASSSLPGFRETQYF	TGTGCCAGCAGCTCCCTCCCAGGGTTTCGGGAGACCCAGTACTTC
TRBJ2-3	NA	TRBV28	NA	CASSKEGPRTDTQYF	TGTGCCAGCAGCAAGGAGGGGCCGCGGACAGATACGCAGTATTTT
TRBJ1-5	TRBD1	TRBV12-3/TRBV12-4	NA	CASSSRQGRNQPQHF	TGTGCCAGCAGTTCTCGACAGGGGCGAAATCAGCCCCAGCATTTT
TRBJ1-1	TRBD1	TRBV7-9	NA	CASTRQGPNTEAFF	TGTGCCAGCACCCGACAGGGGCCAAACACTGAAGCTTTCTTT
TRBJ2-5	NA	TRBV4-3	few	CASSQDPIEDLQETQYF	TGCGCCAGCAGCCAAGATCCGATAGAAGATCTTCAAGAGACCCAGTACTTC
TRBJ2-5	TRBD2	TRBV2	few	CASSGRGGAVETQYF	TGTGCCAGCAGCGGTCGCGGGGGGGCCGTTGAGACCCAGTACTTC
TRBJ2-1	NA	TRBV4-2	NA	CASSPRGSSSYNEQFF	TGTGCCAGCAGCCCCCGTGGCTCCAGCTCCTACAATGAGCAGTTCTTC
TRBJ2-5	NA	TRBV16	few	CASSQSWGARETQYF	TGTGCCAGCAGCCAATCGTGGGGGGCGCGGGAGACCCAGTACTTC
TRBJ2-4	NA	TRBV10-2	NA	CASSESNIQYF	TGCGCCAGCAGTGAGTCTAACATTCAGTACTTC
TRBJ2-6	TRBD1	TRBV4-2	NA	CASSQGTGAGANVLTF	TGTGCCAGCAGCCAAGGGACAGGGGCTGGGGCCAACGTCCTGACTTTC
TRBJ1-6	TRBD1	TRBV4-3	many	CASSYGQGTNSPLHF	TGCGCCAGCAGCTACGGACAGGGAACTAATTCACCCCTCCACTTT
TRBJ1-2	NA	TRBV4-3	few	CASSQVARQWAPYGYTF	TGCGCCAGCAGCCAAGTCGCCAGACAGTGGGCCCCCTATGGCTACACCTTC
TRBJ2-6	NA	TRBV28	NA	CASSRGAAGANVLTF	TGTGCCAGCAGTCGAGGGGCCGCTGGGGCCAACGTCCTGACTTTC